This T cell receptor (beta chain) was recorded in a study of blood T cell repertoires in COVID-19. TCRdb's copy holds only in-frame clones and misses some; the assay was immunoSEQ multiplex PCR. Of roughly 87,000 clones in the sample, roughly 83% are singletons; the top ten hold roughly 17%. With 0 bases clipped from V and 6 bases from J, the junction kept 12 bases outside the gene matches. Germline V gives CDR1 SGHRS, CDR2 YFSETQ. The CDR3 extends over 18 amino acids. The chain links TRBV5-1 to TRBJ2-1; 10 bases are a match to TRBD1. Material for sequencing was peripheral blood. The sequence was collected from a woman aged 55-70 years with acute or convalescent COVID-19. The CDR3 loop is CASSLGDRGTVTGNEQFF. The DNA for the CDR3 is TGCGCCAGCAGCTTGGGGGACAGGGGTACGGTCACGGGCAATGAGCAGTTCTTC.